The clone carrying this T cell receptor (beta chain) was recorded at least ten times. What it binds is unknown. The data stem from a study of T cell repertoires in cytomegalovirus infection. Whole-study context: CMV epitopes used comprised recently identified HLA-C-restricted ones and well-studied HLA-B-restricted ones. Whole-study results and caveats: Pooled public TCR beta family frequency picked out CMV carriers with the relevant HLA.

Each CDR3 protein is one row after TCRdb ran MiXCR on the reads. The top ten clones hold 15% to 20% of a sample with 600,000 to 700,000 distinct CDR3 sequences, around 35% of them seen once. Trimming at V came to 4 bases and at J to 5 bases, leaving 5 bases not matched to a gene. There are 14 residues in the CDR3. CDR1 is SGHTA, CDR2 FQGNSA, per germline. The material sequenced was cultured PBMCs, taken from culture after CMV antigen stimulation. This receptor was identified in a human donor in good health (CMV status not recorded). Some clones in this sample may be carry-over from other donors' samples. The chain employs TRBV7-2 and TRBJ2-1; 7 bases align to TRBD2. CDR3 coding DNA: TGTGCCAGCAGCTGGGCGCGGGGGAACAATGAGCAGTTCTTC. Its protein is CASSWARGNNEQFF.